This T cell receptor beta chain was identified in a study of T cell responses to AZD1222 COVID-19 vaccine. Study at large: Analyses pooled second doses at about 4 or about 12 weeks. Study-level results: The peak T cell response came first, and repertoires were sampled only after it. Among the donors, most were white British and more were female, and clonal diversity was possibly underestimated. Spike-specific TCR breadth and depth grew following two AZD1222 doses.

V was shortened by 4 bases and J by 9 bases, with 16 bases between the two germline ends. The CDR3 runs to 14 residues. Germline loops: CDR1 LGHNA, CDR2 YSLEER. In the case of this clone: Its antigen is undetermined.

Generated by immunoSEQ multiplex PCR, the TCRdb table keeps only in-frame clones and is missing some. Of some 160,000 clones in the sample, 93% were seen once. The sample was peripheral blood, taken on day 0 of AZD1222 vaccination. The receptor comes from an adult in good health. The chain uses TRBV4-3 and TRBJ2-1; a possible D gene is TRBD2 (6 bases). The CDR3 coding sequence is TGCGCCAGCAGCCTCGGACGGGACTTGGGTGAGCAGTTCTTC. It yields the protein CASSLGRDLGEQFF.